This is a list of T cell receptor beta chains from one sample in a study of T cell responses to AZD1222 COVID-19 vaccine. TCRdb's table, derived via immunoSEQ multiplex PCR, lists solely in-frame clones and lacks some. The table records about 42,000 clones, 88% of them present only once. Sequences were derived from peripheral blood, sampled 28 days after the second AZD1222 dose. Every receptor here comes from an adult who received the AZD1222 COVID-19 vaccine. The CDR3 runs from the conserved cysteine through the conserved F or W. Fields, in order: D gene, clone size, V gene, J gene, CDR3 protein, CDR3 DNA. The D gene is left open where the match is weak. Clone size is shown for a subset of rows, as once, few, many or a class of expanded clone.

>.|.|TRBV3-1/TRBV3-2|TRBJ2-7
CASSQVRGSEGEQYF
TGTGCCAGCAGCCAAGTACGAGGGTCGGAGGGCGAGCAGTACTTC
>.|.|TRBV5-1|TRBJ2-7
CASSFSGSSYEQYF
TGCGCCAGCAGCTTCTCAGGGAGCTCCTACGAGCAGTACTTC
>.|once|TRBV2|TRBJ1-1
CASSEGQDFTEAFF
TGTGCCAGCAGTGAAGGACAGGACTTCACTGAAGCTTTCTTT
>.|.|TRBV5-4|TRBJ2-2
CASSSKSRPNTGELFF
TGTGCCAGCAGCTCGAAGTCTCGGCCAAACACCGGGGAGCTGTTTTTT
>TRBD1|.|TRBV5-1|TRBJ1-1
CASRGQGPLNTEAFF
TGCGCCAGCAGGGGACAGGGGCCACTGAACACTGAAGCTTTCTTT
>.|.|TRBV29-1|TRBJ1-1
CSVGDTEAFF
TGCAGCGTTGGGGACACTGAAGCTTTCTTT
>.|.|TRBV29-1|TRBJ1-2
CSAKPSGAPPGSYTF
TGCAGCGCTAAGCCGTCCGGTGCACCTCCCGGTAGCTACACCTTC
>.|.|TRBV11-2|TRBJ1-4
CASSLVAPSRGATNEKLFF
TGTGCCAGCAGCTTAGTGGCGCCGTCGAGGGGTGCAACTAATGAAAAACTGTTTTTT
>.|.|TRBV6-5|TRBJ1-1
CASSSGRPVNTEAFF
TGTGCCAGCAGTTCGGGCAGGCCTGTAAACACTGAAGCTTTCTTT
>TRBD1|.|TRBV30|TRBJ1-4
CAWSLPGQELFF
TGTGCCTGGAGTCTCCCGGGACAGGAACTGTTTTTT
>.|.|TRBV6-2/TRBV6-3|TRBJ1-2
CASSSRTLSNYGYTF
TGTGCCAGCAGTTCTCGGACCCTTAGCAACTATGGCTACACCTTC
>.|.|TRBV6-5|TRBJ2-1
CASSGEGYNEQFF
TGTGCCAGCAGCGGAGAGGGTTACAATGAGCAGTTCTTC
>TRBD2|.|TRBV2|TRBJ2-7
CASRSGAGVTYEQYF
TGTGCCAGCAGATCCGGGGCGGGAGTGACCTACGAGCAGTACTTC
>TRBD2|once|TRBV7-3|TRBJ2-1
CASSLTPTSGGARDEQFF
TGTGCCAGCAGCCTAACCCCGACTAGCGGGGGGGCTCGGGATGAGCAGTTCTTC
>.|.|TRBV6-1|TRBJ2-7
CASSEDQGGIYEQYF
TGTGCCAGCAGTGAAGATCAGGGCGGGATATACGAGCAGTACTTC
>TRBD2|.|TRBV5-4|TRBJ2-3
CASSLGGGTDTQYF
TGTGCCAGCAGCTTAGGCGGGGGTACAGATACGCAGTATTTT
>TRBD1|.|TRBV7-6|TRBJ2-7
CASSLADRPSSYEQYF
TGTGCCAGCAGCTTAGCGGACAGGCCGAGCTCCTACGAGCAGTACTTC
>TRBD2|.|TRBV12-5|TRBJ2-7
CASGLVATALAGREQYF
TGTGCTAGTGGTTTGGTAGCGACGGCGCTAGCGGGACGGGAGCAGTACTTC
>.|few|TRBV7-2|TRBJ2-2
CASSLGLGGTGELFF
TGTGCCAGCAGCTTAGGGTTGGGGGGCACCGGGGAGCTGTTTTTT
>TRBD1|.|TRBV19|TRBJ2-1
CASRGTGSGEQFF
TGTGCCAGTAGGGGGACAGGGTCGGGTGAGCAGTTCTTC
>.|.|TRBV7-2|TRBJ2-2
CASSSWARGGELFF
TGTGCCAGCAGCTCCTGGGCCAGAGGCGGGGAGCTGTTTTTT
>.|.|TRBV20-1|TRBJ1-5
CSASDSSNQPQHF
TGCAGTGCTAGTGACAGCTCCAATCAGCCCCAGCATTTT
>.|.|TRBV7-9|TRBJ2-3
CASRFWEGTQYF
TGTGCCAGCAGATTTTGGGAAGGGACGCAGTATTTT
>TRBD2|.|TRBV28|TRBJ2-7
CASSSSGGALGEQYF
TGTGCCAGCAGTTCTAGCGGGGGGGCCCTCGGCGAGCAGTACTTC
>.|few|TRBV18|TRBJ1-1
CASRGGAVDTEAFF
TGTGCCAGCCGCGGAGGGGCGGTGGACACTGAAGCTTTCTTT
>TRBD1|.|TRBV5-1|TRBJ2-1
CASSVQGGNYNEQFF
TGCGCCAGCAGCGTCCAAGGGGGCAACTACAATGAGCAGTTCTTC
>TRBD2|once|TRBV9|TRBJ2-5
CASSVGLAGGQETQYF
TGTGCCAGCAGCGTAGGGCTAGCGGGGGGACAAGAGACCCAGTACTTC
>TRBD1|.|TRBV9|TRBJ1-2
CASSGQGALSGYTF
TGTGCCAGCAGCGGACAGGGGGCACTTAGTGGCTACACCTTC
>.|.|TRBV5-1|TRBJ2-7
CASSPPGILYEQYF
TGCGCCAGCAGCCCCCCGGGGATCTTGTACGAGCAGTACTTC
>.|.|TRBV7-7|TRBJ1-3
CASSPGLSSGNTIYF
TGTGCCAGCAGCCCGGGACTGTCGTCTGGAAACACCATATATTTT
>.|.|TRBV11-3|TRBJ2-7
CASSLDGESYEQYF
TGTGCCAGCAGCTTAGATGGGGAGTCCTACGAGCAGTACTTC
>.|.|TRBV9|TRBJ2-6
CASSPQTGTRSSGANVLTF
TGTGCCAGCAGCCCGCAGACCGGGACACGAAGCTCTGGGGCCAACGTCCTGACTTTC
>TRBD1|few|TRBV12-3/TRBV12-4|TRBJ1-6
CASSLKGGKLHF
TGTGCCAGCAGTCTAAAAGGGGGCAAACTCCACTTT
>TRBD1|once|TRBV10-3|TRBJ1-2
CAISLGTGYGYTF
TGTGCCATCAGCCTCGGGACAGGGTATGGCTACACCTTC
>.|once|TRBV5-1|TRBJ1-4
CASSNRGTDEKLFF
TGCGCCAGCAGCAATCGGGGTACGGATGAAAAACTGTTTTTT
>.|.|TRBV23-1|TRBJ1-6
CASSQSEGNRSSPLHF
TGCGCCAGCAGTCAATCGGAGGGGAATCGGAGCTCACCCCTCCACTTT
>TRBD1|.|TRBV6-2/TRBV6-3|TRBJ2-7
CASSRGTGGAEQYF
TGTGCCAGCAGCCGAGGGACAGGGGGCGCCGAGCAGTACTTC
>.|.|TRBV4-3|TRBJ2-3
CASSRRTLDTQYF
TGCGCCAGCAGCCGGAGGACACTAGATACGCAGTATTTT
>TRBD1|.|TRBV19|TRBJ1-1
CASKQGIQNTEAFF
TGTGCCAGTAAACAGGGGATTCAGAACACTGAAGCTTTCTTT
>.|few|TRBV12-5|TRBJ1-1
CASGGGDAGIPEAFF
TGTGCTAGTGGTGGAGGGGATGCTGGGATCCCTGAAGCTTTCTTT
>.|.|TRBV7-7|TRBJ2-5
CASSCGPEEALFETQYF
TGTGCCAGCAGCTGTGGGCCAGAGGAGGCCCTGTTCGAGACCCAGTACTTC
>.|.|TRBV19|TRBJ2-4
CASSIDAGGAILAKNIQYF
TGTGCCAGTAGTATAGATGCTGGAGGGGCCATTCTAGCCAAAAACATTCAGTACTTC
>.|.|TRBV6-5|TRBJ2-7
CASSYRDGYEQYF
TGTGCCAGCAGTTACCGGGACGGATACGAGCAGTACTTC
>.|.|TRBV12-3/TRBV12-4|TRBJ1-2
CASSFQQAYGYTF
TGTGCCAGCAGTTTCCAGCAGGCGTATGGCTACACCTTC
>.|few|TRBV5-1|TRBJ1-1
CASSLGSSNTEAFF
TGCGCCAGCAGCTTGGGGTCCTCTAACACTGAAGCTTTCTTT